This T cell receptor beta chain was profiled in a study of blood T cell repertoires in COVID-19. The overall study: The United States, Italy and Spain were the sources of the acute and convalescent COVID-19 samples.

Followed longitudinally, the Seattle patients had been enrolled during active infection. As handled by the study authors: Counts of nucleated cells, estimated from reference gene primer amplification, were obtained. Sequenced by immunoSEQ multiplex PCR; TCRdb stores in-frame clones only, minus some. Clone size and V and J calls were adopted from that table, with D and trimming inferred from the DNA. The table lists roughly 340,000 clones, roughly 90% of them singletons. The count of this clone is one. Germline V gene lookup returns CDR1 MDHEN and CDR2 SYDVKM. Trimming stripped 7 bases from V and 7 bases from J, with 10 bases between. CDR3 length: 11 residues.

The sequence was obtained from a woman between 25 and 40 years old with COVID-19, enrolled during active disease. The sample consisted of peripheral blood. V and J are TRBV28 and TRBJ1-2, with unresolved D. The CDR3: CASKAVRGYTF. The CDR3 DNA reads TGTGCCAGCAAAGCGGTACGTGGCTACACCTTC.